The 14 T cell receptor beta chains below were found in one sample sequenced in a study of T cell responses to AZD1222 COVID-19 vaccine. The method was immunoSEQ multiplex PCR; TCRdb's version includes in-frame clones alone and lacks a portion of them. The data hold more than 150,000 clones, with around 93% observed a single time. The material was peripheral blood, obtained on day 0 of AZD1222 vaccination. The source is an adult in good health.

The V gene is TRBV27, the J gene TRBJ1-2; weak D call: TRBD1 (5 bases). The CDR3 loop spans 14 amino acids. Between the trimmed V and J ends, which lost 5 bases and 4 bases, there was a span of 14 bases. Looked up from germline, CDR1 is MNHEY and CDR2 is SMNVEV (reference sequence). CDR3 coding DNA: TGTGCCAGCAGTCGGGGGTCTCCCGCCTATGGCTACACCTTC. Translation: CASSRGSPAYGYTF.

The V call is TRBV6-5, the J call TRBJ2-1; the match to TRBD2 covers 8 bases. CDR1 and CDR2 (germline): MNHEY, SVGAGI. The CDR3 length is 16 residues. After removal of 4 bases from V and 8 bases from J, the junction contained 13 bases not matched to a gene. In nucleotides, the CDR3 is TGTGCCAGCAGTTTAGGACTAGCCCTCGGGGCGGATGAGCAGTTCTTC. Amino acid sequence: CASSLGLALGADEQFF.

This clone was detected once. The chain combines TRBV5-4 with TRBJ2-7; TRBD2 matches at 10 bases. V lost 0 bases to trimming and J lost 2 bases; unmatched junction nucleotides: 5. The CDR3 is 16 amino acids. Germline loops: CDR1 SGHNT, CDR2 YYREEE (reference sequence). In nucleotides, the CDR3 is TGTGCCAGCAGCTTGGCCGGGAGCGGGAGGGCCTACGAGCAGTACTTC. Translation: CASSLAGSGRAYEQYF.

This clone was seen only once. The DNA for the CDR3 is TGTGCCAGCAGTAAAGAGGACAGGGCGAATACTTTAACCTACGAGCAGTACTTC. Its protein product is CASSKEDRANTLTYEQYF. The chain employs TRBV2 and TRBJ2-7; 8 nucleotides line up with TRBD1. The CDR3 covers 18 residues. In germline, CDR1 is SNHLY, CDR2 FYNNEI. J lost 2 bases, V lost 5 bases, and 17 bases had no gene match.

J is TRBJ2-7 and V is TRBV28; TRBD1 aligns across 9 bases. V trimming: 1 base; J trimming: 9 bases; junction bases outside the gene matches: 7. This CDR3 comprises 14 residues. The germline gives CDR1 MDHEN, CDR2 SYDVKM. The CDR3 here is CASSLSGQGSGQYF. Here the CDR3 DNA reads TGTGCCAGCAGTTTATCGGGACAGGGCTCCGGGCAGTACTTC.

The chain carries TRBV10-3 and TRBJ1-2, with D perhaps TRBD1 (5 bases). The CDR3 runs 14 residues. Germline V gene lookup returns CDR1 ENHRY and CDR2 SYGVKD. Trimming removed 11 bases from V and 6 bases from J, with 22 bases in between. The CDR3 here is CASSRQSLIHGYTF. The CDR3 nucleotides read TGTGCCTCCTCGCGACAGTCTCTTATCCATGGCTACACCTTC.

CDR3 amino acids: CASSLGTEETQYF. The CDR3 bases are TGTGCCAGCAGCTTGGGGACGGAAGAGACCCAGTACTTC. The V call is TRBV5-4, the J call TRBJ2-5; D is undetermined. Germline V gene data show CDR1 as SGHNT and CDR2 as YYREEE (reference sequence). The length of the CDR3 is 13 residues. V was clipped by 0 bases and J by 3 bases, with 6 bases between them.

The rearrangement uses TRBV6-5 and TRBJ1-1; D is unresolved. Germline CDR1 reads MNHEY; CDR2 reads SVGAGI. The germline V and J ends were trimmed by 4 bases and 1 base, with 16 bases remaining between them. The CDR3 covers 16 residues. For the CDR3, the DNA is TGTGCCAGCAGTTTAAGGGCAGGACGGGCGAACACTGAAGCTTTCTTT. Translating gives CASSLRAGRANTEAFF.

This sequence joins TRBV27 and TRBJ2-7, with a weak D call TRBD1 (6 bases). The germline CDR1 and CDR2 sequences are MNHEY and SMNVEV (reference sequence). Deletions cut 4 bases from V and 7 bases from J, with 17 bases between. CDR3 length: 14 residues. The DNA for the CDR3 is TGTGCCAGCAGTTCGAACAGGGTTCGTTGGGAGCAGTACTTC. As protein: CASSSNRVRWEQYF.

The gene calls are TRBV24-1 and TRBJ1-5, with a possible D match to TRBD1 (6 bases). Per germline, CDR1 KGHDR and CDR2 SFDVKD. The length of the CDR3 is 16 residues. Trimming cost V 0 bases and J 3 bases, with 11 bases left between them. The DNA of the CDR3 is TGTGCCACCAGTGATTTGAGGAGGGGGATCAATCAGCCCCAGCATTTT. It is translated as CATSDLRRGINQPQHF.

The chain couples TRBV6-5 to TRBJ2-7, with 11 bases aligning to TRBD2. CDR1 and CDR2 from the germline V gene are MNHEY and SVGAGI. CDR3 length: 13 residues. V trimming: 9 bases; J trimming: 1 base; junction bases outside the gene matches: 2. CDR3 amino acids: CASSGRGSYEQYF. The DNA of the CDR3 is TGTGCCAGTAGCGGGAGGGGGTCCTACGAGCAGTACTTC.

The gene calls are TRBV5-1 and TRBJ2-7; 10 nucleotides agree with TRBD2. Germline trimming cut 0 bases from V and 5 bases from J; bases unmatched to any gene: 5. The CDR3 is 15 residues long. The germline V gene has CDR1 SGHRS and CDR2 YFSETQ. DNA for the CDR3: TGCGCCAGCAGCTTGGTGCTAGCGGGAGACCACGAGCAGTACTTC. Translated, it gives CASSLVLAGDHEQYF. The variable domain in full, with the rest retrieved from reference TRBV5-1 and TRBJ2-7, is KAGVTQTPRYLIKTRGQQVTLSCSPISGHRSVSWYQQTPGQGLQFLFEYFSETQRNKGNFPGRFSGRQFSNSRSEMNVSTLELGDSALYLCASSLVLAGDHEQYFGPGTRLTVT.

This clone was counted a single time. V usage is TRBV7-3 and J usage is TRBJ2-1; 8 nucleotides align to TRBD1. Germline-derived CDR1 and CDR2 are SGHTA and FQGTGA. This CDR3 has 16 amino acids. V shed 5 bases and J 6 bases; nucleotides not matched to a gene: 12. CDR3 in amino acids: CASSLPPGTGLNEQFF. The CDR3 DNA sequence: TGTGCCAGCAGCCTCCCCCCCGGGACAGGTCTCAATGAGCAGTTCTTC.

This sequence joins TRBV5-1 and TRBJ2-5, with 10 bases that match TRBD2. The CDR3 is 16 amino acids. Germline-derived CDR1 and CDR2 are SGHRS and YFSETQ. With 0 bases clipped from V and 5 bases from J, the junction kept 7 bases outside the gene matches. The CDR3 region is CASSLAGAGGAETQYF. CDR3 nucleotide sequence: TGCGCCAGCAGCTTGGCCGGAGCGGGAGGGGCGGAGACCCAGTACTTC.